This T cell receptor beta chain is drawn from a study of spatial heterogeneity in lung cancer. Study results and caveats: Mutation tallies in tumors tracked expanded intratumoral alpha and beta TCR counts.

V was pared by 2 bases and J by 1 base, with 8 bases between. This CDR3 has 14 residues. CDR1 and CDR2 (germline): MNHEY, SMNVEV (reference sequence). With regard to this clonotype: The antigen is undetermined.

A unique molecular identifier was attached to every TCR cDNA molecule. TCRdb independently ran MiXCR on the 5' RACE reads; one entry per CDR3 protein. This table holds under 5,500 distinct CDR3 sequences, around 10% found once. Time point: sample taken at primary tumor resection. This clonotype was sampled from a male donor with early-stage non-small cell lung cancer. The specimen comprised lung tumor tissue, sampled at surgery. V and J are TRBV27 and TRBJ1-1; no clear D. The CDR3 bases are TGTGCCAGCAGTTTAGTCAGCGCGAACACTGAAGCTTTCTTT. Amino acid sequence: CASSLVSANTEAFF.